Presented here are 19 T cell receptor beta chains from one specimen sequenced in a study of cytomegalovirus exposure and HLA in healthy donors (TCRdb year 2017). Libraries were prepared through the immunoSEQ multiplex PCR assay. For the multiplex PCR, a mixture combining 60 forward primers for TCR Vbeta segments and 13 reverse primers for TCR Jbeta segments was used. TCRdb carries this immuneACCESS record with in-frame sequences only. Its versions omit some clonotypes, under half of them owing to an unresolved V gene in the studies checked, with the rest unexplained. In this sample the table shows 110,000 to 150,000 clones, 68% of which occur a single time. The ten largest clones capture approximately 4.3% of the sample. The specimen was PBMCs. The receptors come from a man in his 60s in good health and CMV-seronegative.

The V and J genes are TRBV15 and TRBJ1-4; D is perhaps TRBD1 (5 bases). This CDR3 contains 15 residues. The V and J ends lost 5 bases and 4 bases respectively, with 14 bases between them. Germline CDR1 LNHNV, CDR2 YYDKDF (reference sequence). The CDR3 reads CATSWGRRDNEKLFF. In DNA form, the CDR3 reads TGTGCCACCAGCTGGGGACGGAGGGATAATGAAAAACTGTTTTTT. Drawing the rest from reference TRBV15 and TRBJ1-4, the complete variable domain is DAMVIQNPRYQVTQFGKPVTLSCSQTLNHNVMYWYQQKSSQAPKLLFHYYDKDFNNEADTPDNFQSRRPNTSFCFLDIRSPGLGDTAMYLCATSWGRRDNEKLFFGSGTQLSVL.

The chain has TRBV28 and TRBJ2-2; maybe TRBD1 (5 bases). The CDR3 spans 15 residues. V shed 8 bases and J shed 0 bases, with 13 bases lying between them. The germline CDR1 and CDR2 sequences are MDHEN and SYDVKM. CDR3 DNA sequence: TGTGCCAGCCGGACGAGGACACCGAACACCGGGGAGCTGTTTTTT. This gives the protein CASRTRTPNTGELFF.

The gene calls are TRBV5-4 and TRBJ1-1, with TRBD1 matching 9 bases. The CDR3 consists of 16 residues. Per germline, CDR1 SGHNT and CDR2 YYREEE (reference sequence). Germline trimming cut 6 bases from V and 2 bases from J; bases unmatched to any gene: 11. CDR3 DNA sequence: TGTGCCAGCACCATTGGACAGGGGATTATAAACACTGAAGCTTTCTTT. It is translated as CASTIGQGIINTEAFF.

This clone was counted a few times. V usage is TRBV6-1 and J usage is TRBJ2-3; D is undetermined. The CDR3 has 12 residues. Between the trimmed V and J ends, which lost 7 bases and 1 base, there was a span of 6 bases. The germline CDR1 and CDR2 sequences are MNHNS and SASEGT. The CDR3 DNA is TGTGCCAGCAAACGAGGCACAGATACGCAGTATTTT. This encodes CASKRGTDTQYF.

The V call is TRBV28, the J call TRBJ2-5; 12 bases agree with TRBD1. Germline V gene sequence: CDR1 MDHEN, CDR2 SYDVKM. The CDR3 loop spans 16 amino acids. V lost 8 bases and J lost 5; bases outside the gene matches: 12. The CDR3 sequence is CASLPTGTGGVETQYF. CDR3 in DNA: TGTGCCAGCCTTCCTACCGGGACAGGGGGCGTCGAGACCCAGTACTTC.

This chain links TRBV18 with TRBJ1-2; TRBD1 aligns across 7 bases. The germline V gene encodes CDR1 KGHSH and CDR2 LQKENI. This CDR3 contains 15 residues. The ends lost 4 bases at V and 5 bases at J; junction bases unmatched: 10. In nucleotides, the CDR3 is TGTGCCAGCTCACAGGGATTACAGGGGTCGTATGGCTACACCTTC. Encoded protein: CASSQGLQGSYGYTF.

DNA of the CDR3: TGTGCCAGCAGCTTGGGAGCGGGAAGCTACGAGCAGTACTTC. It encodes CASSLGAGSYEQYF. The V and J genes are TRBV5-6 and TRBJ2-7; TRBD2 matches 7 bases. V gave up 0 bases and J gave up 3 bases; unmatched junction bases: 3. CDR3 length: 14 residues. Germline CDR1 is SGHDT and CDR2 is YYEEEE.

The chain is built from TRBV5-4 and TRBJ2-7; D may be TRBD1 (5 bases). CDR1 and CDR2 from the germline V gene are SGHNT and YYREEE (reference sequence). CDR3 size: 14 residues. The V gene lost 0 bases and the J gene lost 1 base, with 8 bases spanning the gap. The chain's CDR3 is CASSLDQGSYEQYF. In DNA form, the CDR3 reads TGTGCCAGCAGCTTGGATCAGGGTTCCTACGAGCAGTACTTC. The complete variable domain, with remaining parts taken from reference TRBV5-4 and TRBJ2-7, reads ETGVTQSPTHLIKTRGQQVTLRCSSQSGHNTVSWYQQALGQGPQFIFQYYREEENGRGNFPPRFSGLQFPNYSSELNVNALELDDSALYLCASSLDQGSYEQYFGPGTRLTVT.

A note on this clone: The conserved phenylalanine or tryptophan is not found at the CDR3 terminus, so this likely reflects a read error. The rearrangement links TRBV5-6 to TRBJ2-7; a possible D gene is TRBD2 (6 bases). Looked up from germline, CDR1 is SGHDT and CDR2 is YYEEEE. V lost 4 bases and J lost 2, with 10 bases in between. This CDR3 contains 13 residues. The CDR3 sequence is CASSPGLTYEQYS. The CDR3 nucleotides are TGTGCCAGCAGCCCGGGACTGACCTACGAGCAGTACTCC.

This clone came up a few times. The CDR3 sequence is CASSRGYTDTQYF. CDR3 nucleotides: TGTGCCAGCAGCCGCGGCTATACAGATACGCAGTATTTT. The J gene is TRBJ2-3, the V gene TRBV11-2; D ambiguous. Germline V lookup: CDR1 SGHAT, CDR2 FQNNGV. This CDR3 spans 13 amino acids. The V end was cut by 5 bases, the J end by 3 bases, with 9 bases between.

CDR3 region: CASSLQPNNEQFF. The CDR3 region has the DNA TGTGCCAGCAGCTTACAACCTAACAATGAGCAGTTCTTC. V usage is TRBV7-2 and J usage is TRBJ2-1; D remains ambiguous. Trimming left V 2 bases short and J 5 bases short, with 7 bases between. Germline CDR1 SGHTA, CDR2 FQGNSA. The CDR3 consists of 13 residues. Using reference TRBV7-2 and TRBJ2-1 for the parts outside the CDR3, the full variable domain is GAGVSQSPSNKVTEKGKDVELRCDPISGHTALYWYRQSLGQGLEFLIYFQGNSAPDKSGLPSDRFSAERTGGSVSTLTIQRTQQEDSAVYLCASSLQPNNEQFFGPGTRLTVL.

This chain joins TRBV7-9 and TRBJ2-7, with a tentative D call TRBD2 (6 bases). Germline assignment: CDR1 SEHNR and CDR2 FQNEAQ (reference sequence). Trimming removed 1 base from V and 0 bases from J, with 13 bases in between. The CDR3 has 16 residues. This CDR3 is CASSLVAGTFSYEQYF. As DNA, the CDR3 is TGTGCCAGCAGCTTAGTAGCCGGGACTTTCTCCTACGAGCAGTACTTC.

The rearrangement uses TRBV6-5 and TRBJ1-1; 7 bases align to TRBD1. Germline V gives CDR1 MNHEY, CDR2 SVGAGI. There are 13 residues in the CDR3. J lost 3 bases, V lost 6 bases, and 4 bases had no gene match. The CDR3 DNA sequence: TGTGCCAGCAGGCGGGACAGAGACACTGAAGCTTTCTTT. Translation: CASRRDRDTEAFF.

CDR3 amino acids: CASSPPLGQNTEAFF. CDR3 in DNA: TGTGCCAGCAGCCCACCCCTGGGGCAAAACACTGAAGCTTTCTTT. This chain uses TRBV9 with TRBJ1-1; D is perhaps TRBD1 (5 bases). Trimming pared 4 bases from V and 2 bases from J, leaving 15 bases between. Germline lookup yields CDR1 SGDLS and CDR2 YYNGEE. The CDR3 consists of 15 residues.

This rearrangement joins TRBV9 to TRBJ1-2, with 10 bases lining up with TRBD1. Trimming at V came to 1 base and at J to 8 bases, leaving 5 bases not matched to a gene. The CDR3 is 14 amino acids. The germline V gene has CDR1 SGDLS and CDR2 YYNGEE. CDR3 bases: TGTGCCAGCAGCGTACCCGGGACAGGGGACGGCTACACCTTC. Its translation is CASSVPGTGDGYTF.

The chain couples TRBV5-6 to TRBJ2-3; TRBD1 is a possible D gene (6 bases). Germline-derived CDR1 and CDR2 are SGHDT and YYEEEE. Trimming took off 5 bases at V and 4 bases at J, with 17 bases between the two ends. The CDR3 runs 15 residues. The CDR3 nucleotides read TGTGCCAGCAGGCCGGGACATGGTAAGGCAGATACGCAGTATTTT. This translates into CASRPGHGKADTQYF.

The chain combines TRBV30 with TRBJ1-2; D is unclear. CDR1 is GTSNPN, CDR2 SVGIG, per germline (reference sequence). The germline V and J ends were trimmed by 2 bases and 0 bases, with 13 bases remaining between them. The CDR3 is 15 amino acids. CDR3: CAWSRKRRANYGYTF. CDR3 bases: TGTGCCTGGAGTAGAAAAAGGAGGGCTAACTATGGCTACACCTTC.

This sequence joins TRBV19 and TRBJ1-5; the match to TRBD1 covers 7 bases. Germline V gene lookup returns CDR1 LNHDA and CDR2 SQIVND (reference sequence). CDR3 size: 12 residues. Losses at the gene ends were 11 bases for V and 5 bases for J; bases not matched to a gene: 6. The CDR3 coding sequence is TGTGCCTCTAGACAGGGCCATCAGCCCCAGCATTTT. Encoded protein: CASRQGHQPQHF.

In its sample, this clone was seen a few times. This chain uses TRBV10-3 with TRBJ2-5; 10 nucleotides line up with TRBD2. This CDR3 spans 17 amino acids. Germline V gene data show CDR1 as ENHRY and CDR2 as SYGVKD. V trimming: 0 bases; J trimming: 0 bases; junction bases outside the gene matches: 4. The CDR3 DNA sequence: TGTGCCATCAGTGAGTCGTCTAGCGGGGGCTACCAAGAGACCCAGTACTTC. Its protein product is CAISESSSGGYQETQYF.